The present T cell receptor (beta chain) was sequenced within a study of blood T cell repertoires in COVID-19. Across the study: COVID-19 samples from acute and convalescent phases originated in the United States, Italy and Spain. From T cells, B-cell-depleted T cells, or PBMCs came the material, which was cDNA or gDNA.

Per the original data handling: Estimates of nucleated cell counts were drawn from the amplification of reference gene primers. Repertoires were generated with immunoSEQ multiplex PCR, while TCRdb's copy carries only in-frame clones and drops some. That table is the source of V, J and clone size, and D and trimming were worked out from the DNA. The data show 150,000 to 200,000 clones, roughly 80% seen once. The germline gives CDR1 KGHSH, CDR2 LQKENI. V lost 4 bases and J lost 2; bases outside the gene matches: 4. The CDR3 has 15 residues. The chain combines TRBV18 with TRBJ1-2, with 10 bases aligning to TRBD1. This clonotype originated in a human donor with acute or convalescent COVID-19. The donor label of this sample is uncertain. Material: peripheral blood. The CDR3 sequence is CASSRGTGVNYGYTF. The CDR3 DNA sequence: TGTGCCAGCTCACGAGGGACAGGGGTAAACTATGGCTACACCTTC.